This T cell receptor (beta chain) originates from a study of T cell changes during pregnancy in multiple sclerosis (dated by TCRdb to 2018 to 2020). Notes on the research overall: Changes in the T cell repertoire over the course of pregnancy were examined in this study in women with multiple sclerosis.

V loses 1 base, J loses 9 bases, and the germline ends lie 19 bases apart. The CDR3, cysteine through phenylalanine, is 16 amino acids long. Only the CDR3 DNA is retained, 48 bases long and in frame from the first base. CDR1 is given as SGHTA and CDR2 as FQGNSA, both from the germline V gene. With respect to this clone: The target of this receptor is not known. Qualities for individual bases were not recorded, and no much larger clone is one base off.

The library was generated by the immunoSEQ multiplex PCR assay. TCRdb holds this immuneACCESS table with in-frame rearrangements only. Some clones are missing; in checked studies, unresolved V genes explain under half, and the rest has no known cause. Present in this sample are 35,000 to 45,000 clones, 80% to 95% of which were seen just once. The ten top clones hold 0.5% of the sample. The rearranged chain carries TRBV7-2 and TRBJ2-1, and TRBD2 may be the D gene, going by 7 matching bases. This clonotype was sampled from a female donor in good health, enrolled as a control in a pregnancy study. The specimen comprised CD4+ T cells from peripheral blood mononuclear cells, sampled in the second trimester of pregnancy. The nucleotide sequence is TGTGCCAGCAGCTTAGTATCCGCGGGGGCCGGGGTTGAGCAGTTCTTC. Translation gives CASSLVSAGAGVEQFF.